This TCR beta chain stems from a study of T cell changes during pregnancy in multiple sclerosis. Clones were sequenced by immunoSEQ multiplex PCR, and TCRdb holds only the in-frame ones, with some missing. Of under 50,000 clones listed, 85% to 95% are singletons. The CDR3 consists of 14 residues. Germline CDR1 reads LNHDA; CDR2 reads SQIVND (reference sequence). The J segment lost 6 bases and the V segment lost 7 bases, leaving 9 bases of the junction unmatched. The sample was CD8+ T cells from peripheral blood mononuclear cells, taken in the first trimester of pregnancy. The sequence derives from a female donor with multiple sclerosis, enrolled in a pregnancy study. The chain combines TRBV19 with TRBJ2-1; TRBD2 matches at 7 bases. CDR3: CASTRTSVGNEQFF. CDR3 sequence (DNA): TGTGCCAGTACTAGGACTAGTGTTGGCAATGAGCAGTTCTTC. The variable domain in full, with the rest retrieved from reference TRBV19 and TRBJ2-1, is DGGITQSPKYLFRKEGQNVTLSCEQNLNHDAMYWYRQDPGQGLRLIYYSQIVNDFQKGDIAEGYSVSREKKESFPLTVTSAQKNPTAFYLCASTRTSVGNEQFFGPGTRLTVL.